This T cell receptor (beta chain) emerged from a study of identical twins. The ends lost 5 bases at V and 5 bases at J; junction bases unmatched: 5. The CDR3 has 13 residues. Germline assignment: CDR1 DFQATT and CDR2 SNEGSKA (reference sequence). TCRdb called the 5' RACE reads again in MiXCR, with one record for every CDR3 protein. The sample has fewer than 500,000 distinct CDR3 sequences, over 11% seen once. The sample was also linked to a second study, of yellow fever vaccine responses in identical twins.

The chain carries TRBV20-1 and TRBJ2-5, with 10 bases that match TRBD2. This receptor was identified in a woman between 18 and 30 years old in good health. Material: CD4+ T cells sorted from blood. The DNA of the CDR3 is TGCAGTGCTGGAATTAGCGGGGGGGAGACCCAGTACTTC. It encodes CSAGISGGETQYF.